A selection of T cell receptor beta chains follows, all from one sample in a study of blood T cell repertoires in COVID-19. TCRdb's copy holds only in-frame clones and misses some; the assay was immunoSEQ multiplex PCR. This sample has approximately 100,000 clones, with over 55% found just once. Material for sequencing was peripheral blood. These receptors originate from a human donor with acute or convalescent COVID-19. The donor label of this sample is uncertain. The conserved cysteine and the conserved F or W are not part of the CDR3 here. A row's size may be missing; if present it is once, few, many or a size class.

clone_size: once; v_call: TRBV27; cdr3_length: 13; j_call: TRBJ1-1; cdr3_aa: ASSSDILGRTEAF
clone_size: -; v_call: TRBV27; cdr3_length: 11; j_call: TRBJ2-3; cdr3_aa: ASSFASTNTQY
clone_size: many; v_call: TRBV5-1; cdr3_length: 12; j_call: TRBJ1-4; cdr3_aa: ASSSGQPNEKLF
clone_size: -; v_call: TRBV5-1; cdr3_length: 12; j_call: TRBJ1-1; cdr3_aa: ASSHTTQNTEAF
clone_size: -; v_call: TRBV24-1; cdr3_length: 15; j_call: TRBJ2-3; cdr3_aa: ATSTRLAGGLTDTQY
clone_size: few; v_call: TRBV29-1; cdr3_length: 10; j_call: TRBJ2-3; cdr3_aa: SVAPLTDTQY
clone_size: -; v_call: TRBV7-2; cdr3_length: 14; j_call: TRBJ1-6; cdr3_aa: ASSLSAGQQILTLH
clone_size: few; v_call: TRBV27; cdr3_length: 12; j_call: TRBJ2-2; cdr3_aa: ASGIAGPTGELF
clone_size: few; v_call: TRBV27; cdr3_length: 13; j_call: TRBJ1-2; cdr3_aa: ASSAPGTGNYGYT
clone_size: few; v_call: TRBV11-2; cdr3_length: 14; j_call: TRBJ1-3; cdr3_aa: ASSFGGTGPGNTIY
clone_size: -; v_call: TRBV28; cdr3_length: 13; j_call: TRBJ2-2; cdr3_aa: ASSTGTRDTGELF
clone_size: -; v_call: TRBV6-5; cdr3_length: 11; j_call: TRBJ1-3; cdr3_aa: ASSTGTGNTIY
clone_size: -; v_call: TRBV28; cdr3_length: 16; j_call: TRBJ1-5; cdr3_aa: ASSSPPSGTGYNQPQH
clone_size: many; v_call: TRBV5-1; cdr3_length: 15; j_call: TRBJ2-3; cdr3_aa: ASSAGQGWASTDTQY
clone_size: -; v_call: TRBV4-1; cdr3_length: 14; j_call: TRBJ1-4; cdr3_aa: ASSPGQRLHNEKLF
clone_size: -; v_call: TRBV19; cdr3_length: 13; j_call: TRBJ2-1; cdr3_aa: ASSITLGPYNEQF
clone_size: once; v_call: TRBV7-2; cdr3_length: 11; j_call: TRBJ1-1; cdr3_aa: ASSLGMGLEAF
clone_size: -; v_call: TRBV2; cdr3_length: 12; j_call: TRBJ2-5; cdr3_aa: ASRPRQVKETQY
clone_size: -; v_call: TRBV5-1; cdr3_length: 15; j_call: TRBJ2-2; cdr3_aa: ASSLAMSSGRAGELF
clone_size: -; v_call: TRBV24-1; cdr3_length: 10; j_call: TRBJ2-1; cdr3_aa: ATSKWDSEQF
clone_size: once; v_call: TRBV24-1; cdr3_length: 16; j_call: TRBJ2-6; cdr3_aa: ATSDTGTGPSGANVLT
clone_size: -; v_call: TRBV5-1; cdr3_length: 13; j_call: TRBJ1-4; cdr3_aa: ASSSAGRVDEKLF
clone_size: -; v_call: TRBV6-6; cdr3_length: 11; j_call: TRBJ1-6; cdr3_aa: ASGGRENSPLH
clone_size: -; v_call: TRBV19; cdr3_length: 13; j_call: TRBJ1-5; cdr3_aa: ASRTGGFSNQPQH
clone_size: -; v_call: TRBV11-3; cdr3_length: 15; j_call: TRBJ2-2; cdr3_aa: ASSSEKGLPNTGELF
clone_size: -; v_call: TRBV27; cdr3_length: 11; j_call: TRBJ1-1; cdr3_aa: ASSLGRVTEAF
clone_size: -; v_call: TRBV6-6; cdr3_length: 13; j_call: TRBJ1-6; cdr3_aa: ASSPGTAYNSPLH
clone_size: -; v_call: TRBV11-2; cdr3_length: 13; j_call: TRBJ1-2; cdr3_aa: ASSLDHGQSYGYT
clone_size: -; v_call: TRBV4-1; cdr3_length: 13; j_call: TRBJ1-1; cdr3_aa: ASSAGGTVNTEAF
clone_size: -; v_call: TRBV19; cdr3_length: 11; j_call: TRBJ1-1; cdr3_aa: ASSIGRLEKAF
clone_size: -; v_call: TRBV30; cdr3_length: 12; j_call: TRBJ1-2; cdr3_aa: AWRKPGQAYGYT
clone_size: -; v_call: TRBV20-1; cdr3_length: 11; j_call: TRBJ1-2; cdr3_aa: SASDQGNYGYT
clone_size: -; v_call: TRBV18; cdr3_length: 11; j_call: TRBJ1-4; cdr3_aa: ASSPGLGEKLF
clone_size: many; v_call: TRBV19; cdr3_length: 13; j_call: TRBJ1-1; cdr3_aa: ASSITGQGGTEAF
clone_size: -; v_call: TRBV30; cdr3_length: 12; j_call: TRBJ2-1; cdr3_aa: AWSRGGLSDEQF
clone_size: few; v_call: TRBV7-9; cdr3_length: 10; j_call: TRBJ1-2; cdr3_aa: ASSLDREGYT
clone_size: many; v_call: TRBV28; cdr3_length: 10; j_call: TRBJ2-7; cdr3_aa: ASNGGEYEQY
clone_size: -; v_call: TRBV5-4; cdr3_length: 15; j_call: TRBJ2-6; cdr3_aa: ASSSMDRRSGANVLT
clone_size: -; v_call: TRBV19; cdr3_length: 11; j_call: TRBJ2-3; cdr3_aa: ASSSQRGDTQY
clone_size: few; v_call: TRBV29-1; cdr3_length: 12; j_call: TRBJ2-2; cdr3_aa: SVWRQGSTGELF
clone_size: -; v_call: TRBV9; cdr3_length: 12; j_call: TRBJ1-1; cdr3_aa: ASSAQPSNTEAF
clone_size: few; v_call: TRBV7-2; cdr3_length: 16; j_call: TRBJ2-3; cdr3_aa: ASSRWTGGGDLTDTQY
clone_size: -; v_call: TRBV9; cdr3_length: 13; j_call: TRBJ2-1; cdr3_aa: ASSVGAGWYNEQF
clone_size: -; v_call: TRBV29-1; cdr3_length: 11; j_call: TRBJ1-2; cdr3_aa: SDDAGTGGGYT
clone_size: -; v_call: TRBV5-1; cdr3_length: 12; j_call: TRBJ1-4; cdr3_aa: ASSPGGGDEKLF
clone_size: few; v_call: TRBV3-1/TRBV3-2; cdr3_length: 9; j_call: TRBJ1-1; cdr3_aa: ASSQATEAF
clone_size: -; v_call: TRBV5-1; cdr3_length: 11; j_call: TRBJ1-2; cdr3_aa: ASRPQAQDGYT
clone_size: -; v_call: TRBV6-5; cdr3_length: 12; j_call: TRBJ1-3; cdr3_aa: ASSPGAQGNTIY
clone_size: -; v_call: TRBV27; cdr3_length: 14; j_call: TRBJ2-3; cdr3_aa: ASSYNRGVGTDTQY
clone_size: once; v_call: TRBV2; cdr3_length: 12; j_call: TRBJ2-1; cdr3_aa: ASRDRDFYNEQF
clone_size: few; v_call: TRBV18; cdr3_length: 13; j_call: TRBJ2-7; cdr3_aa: ASSPFGTDSYEQY